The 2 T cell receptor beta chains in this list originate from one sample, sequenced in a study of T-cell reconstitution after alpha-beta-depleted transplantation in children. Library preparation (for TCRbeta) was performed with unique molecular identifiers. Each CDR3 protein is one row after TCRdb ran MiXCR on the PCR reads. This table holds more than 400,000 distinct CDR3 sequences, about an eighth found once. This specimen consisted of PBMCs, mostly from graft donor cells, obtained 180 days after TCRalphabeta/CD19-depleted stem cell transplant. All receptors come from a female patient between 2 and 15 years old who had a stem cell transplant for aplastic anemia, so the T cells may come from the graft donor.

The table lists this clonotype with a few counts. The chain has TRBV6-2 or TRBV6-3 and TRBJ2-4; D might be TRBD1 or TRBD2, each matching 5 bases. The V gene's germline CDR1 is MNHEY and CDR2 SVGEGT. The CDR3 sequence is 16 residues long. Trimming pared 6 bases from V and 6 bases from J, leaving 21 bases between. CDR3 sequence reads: CASSPTGTATRNIQYF. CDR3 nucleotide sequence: TGTGCCAGCAGCCCCACCGGGACGGCGACCAGAAACATTCAGTACTTC.

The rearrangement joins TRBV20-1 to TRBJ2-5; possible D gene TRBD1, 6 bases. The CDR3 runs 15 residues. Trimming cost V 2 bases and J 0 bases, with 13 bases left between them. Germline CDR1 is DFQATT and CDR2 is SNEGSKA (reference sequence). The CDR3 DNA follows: TGCAGTGCTAGATCGGTACAGGGCTACCAAGAGACCCAGTACTTC. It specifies CSARSVQGYQETQYF.